This T cell receptor beta chain is from a study of blood T cell repertoires in COVID-19. Study details: Sites across the United States, Italy and Spain contributed samples from acute and convalescent COVID-19. PBMCs, B-cell-depleted T cells, or T cells provided the cDNA or gDNA that made up the material.

In the original processing: Reference gene primer amplification gave nucleated cell count estimates. Using immunoSEQ multiplex PCR, the repertoire was profiled, and TCRdb retains in-frame clones only, with some absent. V, J and clone size are those of that table, while D and trimming were read from the DNA. The sample gives about 16,000 clones, roughly 86% of which show up once; 10% to 15% is in the top ten. V lost 5 bases and J lost 1, with 8 bases in between. The germline V gene encodes CDR1 SGHTA and CDR2 FQGNSA. There are 13 residues in the CDR3. The TCR sequence derives from a human donor in a cohort sampled during active COVID-19. V usage is TRBV7-2 and J usage is TRBJ1-1, with TRBD1 as a possible D gene (6 bases). Sequencing input: peripheral blood. CDR3 residues: CASSVQGNTEAFF. CDR3 coding DNA: TGTGCCAGCAGCGTACAGGGGAACACTGAAGCTTTCTTT.